This T cell receptor beta chain was observed in a study of CD8 T cells in ankylosing spondylitis. The CDR3 is 16 amino acids. Germline V gene lookup returns CDR1 SGHRS and CDR2 YFSETQ. Trimming cost V 0 bases and J 6 bases, with 16 bases left between them. TCRdb processed the 5' RACE reads anew with MiXCR; each CDR3 protein has one entry. The table lists fewer than 350,000 distinct CDR3 sequences, around a tenth of them singletons. At least ten counts were recorded for this clonotype. The chain has TRBV5-1 and TRBJ2-1; no clear D gene. Sequenced: blood, either unsorted or a sorted T cell fraction (not recorded which). The sequence came from a female donor with ankylosing spondylitis or in good health (not recorded which). CDR3 sequence (DNA): TGCGCCAGCAGCTTGGAACGGTTCATTAATGTCAATGAGCAGTTCTTC. Its translation is CASSLERFINVNEQFF.